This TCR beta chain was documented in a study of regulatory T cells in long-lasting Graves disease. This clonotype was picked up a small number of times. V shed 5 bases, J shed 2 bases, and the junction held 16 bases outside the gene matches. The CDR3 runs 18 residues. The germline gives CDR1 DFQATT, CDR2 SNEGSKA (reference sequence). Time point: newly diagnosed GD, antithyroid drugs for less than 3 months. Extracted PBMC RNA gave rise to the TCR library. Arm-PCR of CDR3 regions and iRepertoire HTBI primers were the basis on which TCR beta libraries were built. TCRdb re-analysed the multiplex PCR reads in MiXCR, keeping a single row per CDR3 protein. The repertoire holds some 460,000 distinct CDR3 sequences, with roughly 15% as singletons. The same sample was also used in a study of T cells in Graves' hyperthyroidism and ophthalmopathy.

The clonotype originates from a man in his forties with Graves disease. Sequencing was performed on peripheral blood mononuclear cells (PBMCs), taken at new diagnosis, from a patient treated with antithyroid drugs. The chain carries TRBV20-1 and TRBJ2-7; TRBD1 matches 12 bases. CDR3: CSASSGTGGDVGAYEQYF. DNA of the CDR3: TGCAGTGCTTCGTCCGGGACAGGGGGCGATGTTGGCGCCTACGAGCAGTACTTC.